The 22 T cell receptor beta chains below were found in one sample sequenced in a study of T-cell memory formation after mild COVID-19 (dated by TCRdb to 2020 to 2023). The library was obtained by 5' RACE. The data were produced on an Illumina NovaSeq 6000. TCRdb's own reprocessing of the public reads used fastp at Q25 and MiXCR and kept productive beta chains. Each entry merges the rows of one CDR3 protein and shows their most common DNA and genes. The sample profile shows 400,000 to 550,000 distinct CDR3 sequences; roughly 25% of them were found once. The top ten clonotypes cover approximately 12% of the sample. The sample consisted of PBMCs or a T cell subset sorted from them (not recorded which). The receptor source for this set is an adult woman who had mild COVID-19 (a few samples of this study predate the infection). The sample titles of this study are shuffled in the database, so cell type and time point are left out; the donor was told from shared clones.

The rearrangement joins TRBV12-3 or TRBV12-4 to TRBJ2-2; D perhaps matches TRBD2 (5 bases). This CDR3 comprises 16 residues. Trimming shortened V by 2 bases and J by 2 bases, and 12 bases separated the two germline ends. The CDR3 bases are TGTGCCAGCAGTTTATGGAGGACCAGAAACACCGGGGAGCTGTTTTTT. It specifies CASSLWRTRNTGELFF.

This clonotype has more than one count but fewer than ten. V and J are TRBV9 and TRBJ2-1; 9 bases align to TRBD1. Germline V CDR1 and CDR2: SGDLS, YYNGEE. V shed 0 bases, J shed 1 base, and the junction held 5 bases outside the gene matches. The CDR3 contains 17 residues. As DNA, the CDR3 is TGTGCCAGCAGCGTAGCCGCCGGGACAGGGTCCTACAATGAGCAGTTCTTC. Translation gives CASSVAAGTGSYNEQFF.

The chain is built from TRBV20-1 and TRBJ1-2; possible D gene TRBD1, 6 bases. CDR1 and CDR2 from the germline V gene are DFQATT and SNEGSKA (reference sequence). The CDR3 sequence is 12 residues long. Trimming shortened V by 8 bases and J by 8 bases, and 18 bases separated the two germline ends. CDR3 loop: CSTVWGANGYTF. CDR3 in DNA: TGCAGTACGGTCTGGGGGGCGAACGGCTACACCTTC.

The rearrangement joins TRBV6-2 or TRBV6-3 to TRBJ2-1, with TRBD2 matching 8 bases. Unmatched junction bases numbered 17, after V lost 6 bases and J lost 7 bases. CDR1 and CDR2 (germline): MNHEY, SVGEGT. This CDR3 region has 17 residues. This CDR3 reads CASSRTPLAGGSNEQFF. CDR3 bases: TGTGCCAGCAGCCGTACCCCCCTGGCGGGAGGAAGTAATGAGCAGTTCTTC.

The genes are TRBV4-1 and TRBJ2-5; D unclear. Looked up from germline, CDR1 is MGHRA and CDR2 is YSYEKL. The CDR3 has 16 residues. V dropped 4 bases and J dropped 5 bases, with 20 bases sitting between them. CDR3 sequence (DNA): TGCGCCAGCAGCCCCCCTCGGATAGGGCTAGGGGAGACCCAGTACTTC. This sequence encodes CASSPPRIGLGETQYF.

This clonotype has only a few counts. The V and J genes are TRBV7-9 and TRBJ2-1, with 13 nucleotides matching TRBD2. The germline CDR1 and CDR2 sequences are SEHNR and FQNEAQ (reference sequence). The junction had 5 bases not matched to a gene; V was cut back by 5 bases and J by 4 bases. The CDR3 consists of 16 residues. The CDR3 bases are TGTGCCAGCAGCCCGGGACTAGCGGGAATTTACAATGAGCAGTTCTTC. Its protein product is CASSPGLAGIYNEQFF.

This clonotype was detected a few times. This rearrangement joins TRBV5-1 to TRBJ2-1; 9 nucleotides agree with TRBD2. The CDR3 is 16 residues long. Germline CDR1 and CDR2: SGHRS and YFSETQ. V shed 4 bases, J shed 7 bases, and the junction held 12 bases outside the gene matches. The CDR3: CASSPRTSVVVNEQFF. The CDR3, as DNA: TGCGCCAGCAGCCCCCGGACTAGCGTGGTCGTGAATGAGCAGTTCTTC.

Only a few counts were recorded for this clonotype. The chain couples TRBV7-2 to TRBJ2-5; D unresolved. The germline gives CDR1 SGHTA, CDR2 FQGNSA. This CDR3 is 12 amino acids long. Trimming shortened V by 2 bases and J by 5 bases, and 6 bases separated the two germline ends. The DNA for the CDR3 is TGTGCCAGCAGCTTAATGGCTGAGACCCAGTACTTC. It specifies CASSLMAETQYF.

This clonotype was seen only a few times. The CDR3: CASSLYGQGDQPQHF. The CDR3 DNA reads as TGCGCCAGCAGCCTATACGGACAGGGCGATCAGCCCCAGCATTTT. The rearrangement uses TRBV5-1 and TRBJ1-5, with 8 bases identical to TRBD1. J was trimmed by 5 bases and V by 4 bases; bases with no gene match: 8. CDR1 is SGHRS and CDR2 is YFSETQ in the germline V gene. This CDR3 contains 15 residues.

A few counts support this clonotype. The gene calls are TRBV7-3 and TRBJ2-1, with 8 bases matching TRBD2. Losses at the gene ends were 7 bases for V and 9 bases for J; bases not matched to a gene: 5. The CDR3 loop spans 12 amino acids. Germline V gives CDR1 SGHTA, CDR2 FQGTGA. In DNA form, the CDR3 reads TGTGCCAGCAACGCGGGAGGAGTTGAGCAGTTCTTC. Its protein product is CASNAGGVEQFF. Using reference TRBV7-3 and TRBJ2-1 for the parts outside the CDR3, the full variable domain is GAGVSQTPSNKVTEKGKYVELRCDPISGHTALYWYRQSLGQGPEFLIYFQGTGAADDSGLPNDRFFAVRPEGSVSTLKIQRTERGDSAVYLCASNAGGVEQFFGPGTRLTVL.

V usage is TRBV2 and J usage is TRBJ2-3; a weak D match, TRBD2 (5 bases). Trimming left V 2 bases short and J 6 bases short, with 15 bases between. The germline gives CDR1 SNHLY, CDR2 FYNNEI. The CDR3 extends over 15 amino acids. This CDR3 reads CASSELLGPEDTQYF. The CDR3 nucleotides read TGTGCCAGCAGTGAACTACTAGGCCCCGAGGATACGCAGTATTTT.

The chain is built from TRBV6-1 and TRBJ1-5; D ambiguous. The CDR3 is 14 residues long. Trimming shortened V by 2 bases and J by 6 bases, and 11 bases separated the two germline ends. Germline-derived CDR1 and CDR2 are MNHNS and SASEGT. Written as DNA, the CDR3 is TGTGCCAGCAGTGAATCTGGAGGCGGTCAGCCCCAGCATTTT. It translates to CASSESGGGQPQHF.

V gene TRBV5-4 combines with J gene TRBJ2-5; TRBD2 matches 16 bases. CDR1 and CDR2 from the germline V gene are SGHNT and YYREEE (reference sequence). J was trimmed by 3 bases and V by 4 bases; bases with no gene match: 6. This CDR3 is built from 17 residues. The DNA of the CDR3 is TGTGCCAGCAGCCCGGGACTAGCGGGGGGGACTAAAGAGACCCAGTACTTC. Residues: CASSPGLAGGTKETQYF.

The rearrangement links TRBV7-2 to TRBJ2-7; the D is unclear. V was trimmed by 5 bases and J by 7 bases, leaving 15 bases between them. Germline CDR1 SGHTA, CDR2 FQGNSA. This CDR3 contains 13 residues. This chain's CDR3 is CASSPRPMGEQYF. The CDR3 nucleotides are TGTGCCAGCAGCCCCCGGCCTATGGGAGAGCAGTACTTC.

CDR3 nucleotides: TGTGCCAGCACCCCCACCGGGACAGGGATCCAAGATACGCAGTATTTT. This encodes CASTPTGTGIQDTQYF. The rearrangement links TRBV6-6 to TRBJ2-3; 9 positions match TRBD1. Per germline, CDR1 MNHNY and CDR2 SVGAGI (reference sequence). The V and J ends lost 7 bases and 5 bases, in that order; junction bases with no gene match: 13. The CDR3 is 16 amino acids.

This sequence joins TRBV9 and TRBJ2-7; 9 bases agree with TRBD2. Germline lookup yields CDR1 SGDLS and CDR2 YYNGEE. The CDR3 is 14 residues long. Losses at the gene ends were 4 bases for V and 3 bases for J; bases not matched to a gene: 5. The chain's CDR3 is CASSPSGTIYEQYF. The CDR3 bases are TGTGCCAGCAGCCCTAGCGGGACCATCTACGAGCAGTACTTC.

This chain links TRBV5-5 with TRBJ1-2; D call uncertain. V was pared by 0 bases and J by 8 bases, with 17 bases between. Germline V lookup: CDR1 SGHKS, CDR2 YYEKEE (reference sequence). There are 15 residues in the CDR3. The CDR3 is CASSLDIAGLGGYTF. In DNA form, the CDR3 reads TGTGCCAGCAGCTTGGATATCGCAGGCCTTGGGGGCTACACCTTC.

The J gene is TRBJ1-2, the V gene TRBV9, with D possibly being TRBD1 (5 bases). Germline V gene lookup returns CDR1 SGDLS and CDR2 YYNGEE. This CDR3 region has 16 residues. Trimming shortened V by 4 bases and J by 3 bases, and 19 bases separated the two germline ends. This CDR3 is CASSHTLTSRDYGYTF. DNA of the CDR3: TGTGCCAGCAGCCACACACTCACCTCCAGGGACTATGGCTACACCTTC.

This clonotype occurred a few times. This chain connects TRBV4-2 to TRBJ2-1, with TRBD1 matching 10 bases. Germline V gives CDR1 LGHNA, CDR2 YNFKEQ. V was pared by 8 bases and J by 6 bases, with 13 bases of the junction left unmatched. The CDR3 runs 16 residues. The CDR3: CASHSTRTGGSNEQFF. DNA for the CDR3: TGTGCCAGCCACAGCACCAGGACAGGGGGGTCCAATGAGCAGTTCTTC.

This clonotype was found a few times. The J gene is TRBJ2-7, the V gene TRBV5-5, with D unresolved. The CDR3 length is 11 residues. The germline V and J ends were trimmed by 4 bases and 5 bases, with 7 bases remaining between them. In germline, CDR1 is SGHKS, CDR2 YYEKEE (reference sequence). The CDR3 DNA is TGTGCCAGCAGCCCGAACCACGAGCAGTACTTC. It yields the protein CASSPNHEQYF. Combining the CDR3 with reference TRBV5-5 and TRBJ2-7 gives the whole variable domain DAGVTQSPTHLIKTRGQQVTLRCSPISGHKSVSWYQQVLGQGPQFIFQYYEKEERGRGNFPDRFSARQFPNYSSELNVNALLLGDSALYLCASSPNHEQYFGPGTRLTVT.

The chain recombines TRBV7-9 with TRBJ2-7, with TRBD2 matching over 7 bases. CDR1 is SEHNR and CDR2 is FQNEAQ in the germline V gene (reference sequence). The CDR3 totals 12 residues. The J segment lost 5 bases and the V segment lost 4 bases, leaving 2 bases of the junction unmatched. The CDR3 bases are TGTGCCAGCAGCTGGGGGGGAGACGAGCAGTACTTC. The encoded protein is CASSWGGDEQYF.

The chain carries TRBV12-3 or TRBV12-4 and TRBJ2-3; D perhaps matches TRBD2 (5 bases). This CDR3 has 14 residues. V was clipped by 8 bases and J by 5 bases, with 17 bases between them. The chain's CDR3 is CASVEGVEKDTQYF. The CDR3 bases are TGTGCCAGCGTCGAGGGAGTTGAAAAAGATACGCAGTATTTT.